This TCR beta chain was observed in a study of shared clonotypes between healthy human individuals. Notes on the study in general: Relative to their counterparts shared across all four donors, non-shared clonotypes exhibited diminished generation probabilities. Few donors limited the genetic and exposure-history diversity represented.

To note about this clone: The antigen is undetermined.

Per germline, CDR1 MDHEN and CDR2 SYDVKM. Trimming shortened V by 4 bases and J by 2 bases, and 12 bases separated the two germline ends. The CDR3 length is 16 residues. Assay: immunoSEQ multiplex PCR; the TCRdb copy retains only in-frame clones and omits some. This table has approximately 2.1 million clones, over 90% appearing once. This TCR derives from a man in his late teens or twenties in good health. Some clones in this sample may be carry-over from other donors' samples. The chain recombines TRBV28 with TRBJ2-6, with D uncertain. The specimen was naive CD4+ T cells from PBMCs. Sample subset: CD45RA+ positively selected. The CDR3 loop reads CASSSPSNAGANVLTF. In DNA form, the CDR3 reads TGTGCCAGCAGTTCCCCCTCGAACGCTGGGGCCAACGTCCTGACTTTC. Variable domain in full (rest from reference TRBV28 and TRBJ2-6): DVKVTQSSRYLVKRTGEKVFLECVQDMDHENMFWYRQDPGLGLRLIYFSYDVKMKEKGDIPEGYSVSREKKERFSLILESASTNQTSMYLCASSSPSNAGANVLTFGAGSRLTVL.